This T cell receptor (beta chain) is from a study of T cell responses to AZD1222 COVID-19 vaccine. TCRdb's table, derived via immunoSEQ multiplex PCR, lists solely in-frame clones and lacks some. The sample carries some 74,000 clones, more than 70% recorded once. This clone has just a few counts. The target antigen is unknown. Study-level findings and limits: Among the donors, most were white British and more were female, and clonal diversity was possibly underestimated. The study reported that nearly half of spike-specific TCRs target unmutated variant regions. Vaccine-associated CD4 TCRs ranged over spike, dominating at 160-218 and 743-854.

The clonotype comes from an adult in good health. Sample: peripheral blood, taken on day 0 of AZD1222 vaccination.

The CDR3 reads CASSVTEASEQYF. Here the CDR3 DNA reads TGTGCCAGCAGCGTCACAGAAGCGAGCGAGCAGTACTTC. The rearrangement links TRBV7-8 to TRBJ2-7; D is undetermined. Germline V lookup: CDR1 SGHVS, CDR2 FQNEAQ. The V and J ends lost 5 bases and 6 bases respectively, with 14 bases between them. This CDR3 spans 13 amino acids.